This T cell receptor beta chain appears in the sequencing data of a study of blood T cell repertoires in COVID-19. Whole-study context: Italy, Spain and the United States were the sources of the convalescent and acute COVID-19 samples.

As processed by the authors: How many nucleated cells were present was estimated from reference gene primer amplification. The assay was immunoSEQ multiplex PCR, and TCRdb's table has in-frame clones only and misses some. The V and J calls and the clone size are those of that table, but D and trimming were determined from the DNA. This table has about 340,000 clones, 88% appearing once. V lost 7 bases and J lost 5, with 14 bases in between. The CDR3 covers 13 residues. Germline V lookup: CDR1 SGHDN, CDR2 FVKESK. The chain is built from TRBV14 and TRBJ1-2, with D possibly matching TRBD1 (5 bases). The source of this sequence is a woman in her 70s with COVID-19, enrolled during active disease. Sequenced material: peripheral blood. For the CDR3, the DNA is TGTGCCAGCACCGGGGACTCCCTATATGGCTACACCTTC. This encodes CASTGDSLYGYTF.